This record concerns one T cell receptor beta chain sequence. TCRdb re-analysed the RT-PCR reads in MiXCR, keeping a single row per CDR3 protein. This table holds hundreds of thousands of distinct CDR3 sequences, under 20% found once. The ends lost 5 bases at V and 3 bases at J; junction bases unmatched: 5. This CDR3 has 15 residues. This sample was included in a study of patients and donors after allogeneic stem cell transplantation. The sequencing input was blood, either unsorted or a sorted T cell fraction (not recorded which). This chain joins TRBV12-3 or TRBV12-4 and TRBJ1-4, with 8 positions matching TRBD1. The clonotype comes from a human donor who was either an allogeneic HSCT recipient or a stem cell or donor lymphocyte infusion donor (not recorded which). It is not recorded whose cells these are; they may come from a transplant donor. The CDR3 here is CASSQGQGPNEKLFF. As DNA, the CDR3 is TGTGCCAGCAGTCAAGGACAGGGCCCTAATGAAAAACTGTTTTTT.